This T cell receptor beta chain comes out of a study of T cells in Graves' hyperthyroidism and ophthalmopathy. Study observations and caveats: Expanded thyroid clonotypes (above 0.001) were mostly also found in blood.

This clonotype was counted ten times or more. Its matching antigen is unknown. Amplified regions were TCR beta CDR3 sequences from RNA transcripts. HTBI primers drove first-round RT-PCR of the TCR CDR3. MiXCR, run by TCRdb on the multiplex PCR reads, gives a single entry per CDR3 protein. The data hold over 250,000 distinct CDR3 sequences, with roughly an eighth observed a single time. Germline CDR1 reads DFQATT; CDR2 reads SNEGSKA (reference sequence). The CDR3 sequence is 16 residues long. Unmatched junction bases numbered 7, after V lost 0 bases and J lost 4 bases. The gene calls are TRBV20-1 and TRBJ2-1; the match to TRBD1 covers 9 bases. The source material was blood. The TCR was taken from a woman aged 40-49 years with Graves' ophthalmopathy. CDR3 in amino acids: CSAREGWGTGYNEQFF. DNA of the CDR3: TGCAGTGCTAGAGAAGGGTGGGGGACAGGGTACAATGAGCAGTTCTTC.